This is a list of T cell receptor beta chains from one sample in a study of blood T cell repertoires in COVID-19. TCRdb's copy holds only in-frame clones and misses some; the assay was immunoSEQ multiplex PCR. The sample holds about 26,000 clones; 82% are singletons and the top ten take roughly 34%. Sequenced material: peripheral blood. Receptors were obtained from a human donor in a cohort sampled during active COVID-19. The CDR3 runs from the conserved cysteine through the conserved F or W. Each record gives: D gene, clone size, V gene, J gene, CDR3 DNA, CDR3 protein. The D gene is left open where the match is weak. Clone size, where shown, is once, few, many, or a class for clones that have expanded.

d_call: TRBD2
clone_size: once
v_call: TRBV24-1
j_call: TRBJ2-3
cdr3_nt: TGTGCCACCAGTGATTCAGGACTAGCGGGAGCCGAAGATACGCAGTATTTT
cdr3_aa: CATSDSGLAGAEDTQYF

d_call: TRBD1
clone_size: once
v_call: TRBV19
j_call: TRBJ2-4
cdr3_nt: TGTGCCAGTAGTACCACTAGGGGACAGGGAGGACCTCGGGGTACCAAAAACATTCAGTACTTC
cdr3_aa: CASSTTRGQGGPRGTKNIQYF

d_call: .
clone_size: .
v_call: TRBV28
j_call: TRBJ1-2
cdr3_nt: TGTGCCAGCTGGGCCTACCATGGGAGTCAGAGAGATAACTATGGCTACACCTTC
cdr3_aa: CASWAYHGSQRDNYGYTF

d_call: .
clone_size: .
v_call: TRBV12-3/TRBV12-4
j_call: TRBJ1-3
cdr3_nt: TGTGCCAGCAGTTTAATCCCTGGGGGCCCGGGTTTT
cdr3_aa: CASSLIPGGPGF

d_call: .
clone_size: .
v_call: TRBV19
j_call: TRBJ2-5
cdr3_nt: TGTGCCAGTAGCGGAGGGTTAGGGGAGACCCAGTACTTC
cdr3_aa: CASSGGLGETQYF

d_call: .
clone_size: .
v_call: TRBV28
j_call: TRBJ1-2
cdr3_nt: TGTGCCAGCAGTTCCGACTATGGCTACACCTTC
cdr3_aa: CASSSDYGYTF

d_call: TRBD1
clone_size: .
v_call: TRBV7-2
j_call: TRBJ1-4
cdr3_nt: TGTGCCAGCAGCCAACAGGGGGCGGATGAAAAACTGTTTTTT
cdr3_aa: CASSQQGADEKLFF

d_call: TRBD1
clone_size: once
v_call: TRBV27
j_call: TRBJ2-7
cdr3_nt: TGTGCCAGCAGCGGAAAACGACAGGGATTCCACGAGCAGTACTTC
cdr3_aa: CASSGKRQGFHEQYF

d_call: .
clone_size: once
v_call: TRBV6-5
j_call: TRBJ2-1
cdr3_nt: TGTGCCAGCACTGGCCGGGGGAATTACTATGAGCAGTTCTTC
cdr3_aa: CASTGRGNYYEQFF

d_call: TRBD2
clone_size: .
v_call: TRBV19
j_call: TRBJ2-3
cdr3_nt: TGTGCCAGTAGTCGGCTAGCGGGTGCAGACTTCGGGCGGGATACGCAGTATTTT
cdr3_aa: CASSRLAGADFGRDTQYF

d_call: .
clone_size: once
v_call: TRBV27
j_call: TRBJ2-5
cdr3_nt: TGTGCCAGCAGTTTATCGTGGGGCGTGGTTGAGACCCAGTACTTC
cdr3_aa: CASSLSWGVVETQYF

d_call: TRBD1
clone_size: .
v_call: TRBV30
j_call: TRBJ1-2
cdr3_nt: TGTGCCTGGAACCGGGACAGGGCGGGCGGCTACACCTTC
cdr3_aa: CAWNRDRAGGYTF

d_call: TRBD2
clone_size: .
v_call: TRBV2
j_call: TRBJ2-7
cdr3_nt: TGTGCCAGCAGTGAAGGTCTAGCGGACACCTACGAGCAGTACTTC
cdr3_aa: CASSEGLADTYEQYF

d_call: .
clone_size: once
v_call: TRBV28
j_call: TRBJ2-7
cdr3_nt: TGTGCCAGCAGTTTCTCGGGTTCTAGAGAGCAGTACTTC
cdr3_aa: CASSFSGSREQYF

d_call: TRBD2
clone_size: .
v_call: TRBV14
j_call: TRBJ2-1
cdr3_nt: TGTGCCAGCAGCCAAGGGCTAGCGGGGGGAGTTGATGAGCAGTTCTTC
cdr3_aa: CASSQGLAGGVDEQFF

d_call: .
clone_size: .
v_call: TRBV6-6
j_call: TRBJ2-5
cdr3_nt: TGTGCCAGCAGGCCGCCGTCACAGGGAATAGGAGAGACCCAGTACTTC
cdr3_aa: CASRPPSQGIGETQYF

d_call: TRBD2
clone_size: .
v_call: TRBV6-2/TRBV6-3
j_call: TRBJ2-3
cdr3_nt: TGTGCCAGCAGTCGGGGGGGCCTAAGCACAGATACGCAGTATTTT
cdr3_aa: CASSRGGLSTDTQYF

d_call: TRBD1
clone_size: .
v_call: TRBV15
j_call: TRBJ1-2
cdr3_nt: TGTGCCACCTCCCTATGGACAGGGGCTAACTATGGCTACACCTTC
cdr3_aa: CATSLWTGANYGYTF

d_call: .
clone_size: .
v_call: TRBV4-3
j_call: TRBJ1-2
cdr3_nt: TGCGCCAGCAGCCAACGAGCGGCCTATGGCTACACCTTC
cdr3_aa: CASSQRAAYGYTF

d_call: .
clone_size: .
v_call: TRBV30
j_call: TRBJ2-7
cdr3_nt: TGTGCCTGGAGTGGGTTCGGGCGCTGGACTGACTACGAGCAGTACTTC
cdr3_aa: CAWSGFGRWTDYEQYF

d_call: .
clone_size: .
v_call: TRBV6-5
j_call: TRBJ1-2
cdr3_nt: TGTGCCAGCAGTTACTCGGGAGGGAGGGGCGATGGCTACACCTTC
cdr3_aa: CASSYSGGRGDGYTF

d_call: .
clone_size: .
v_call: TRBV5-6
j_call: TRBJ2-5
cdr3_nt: TGTGCCAGCAGCTTTCCCTCCGGGGTAGAGACCCAGTACTTC
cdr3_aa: CASSFPSGVETQYF

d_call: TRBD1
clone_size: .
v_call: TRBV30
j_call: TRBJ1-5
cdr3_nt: TGTGCCTGGAGTCAAACAGGGGGCCGACAGCCCCAGCATTTT
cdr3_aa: CAWSQTGGRQPQHF

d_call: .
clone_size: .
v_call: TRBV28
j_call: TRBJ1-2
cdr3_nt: TGTGCCAGCAGTTCAGGACAGACATCGGTGTATGGCTACACCTTC
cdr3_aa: CASSSGQTSVYGYTF

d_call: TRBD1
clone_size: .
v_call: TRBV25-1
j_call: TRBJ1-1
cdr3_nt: TGTGCCAGCAGCCCCTTAGGAGCAGGGGGCGGCACTGAAGCTTTCTTT
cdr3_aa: CASSPLGAGGGTEAFF

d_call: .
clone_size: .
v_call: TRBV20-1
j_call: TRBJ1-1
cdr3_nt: TGCAGTGCTAGAGGTGCGGATGCTTTCTTT
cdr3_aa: CSARGADAFF

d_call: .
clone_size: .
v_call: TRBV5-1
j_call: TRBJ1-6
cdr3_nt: TGCGCCAGCAGCTTGGGGAGCTCCTATAATTCACCCCTCCACTTT
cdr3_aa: CASSLGSSYNSPLHF

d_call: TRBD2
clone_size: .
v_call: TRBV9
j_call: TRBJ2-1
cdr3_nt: TGTGCCAGCAGCCCCCAAATAGCGGGAGGGCTGGCCAATGAGCAGTTCTTC
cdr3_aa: CASSPQIAGGLANEQFF

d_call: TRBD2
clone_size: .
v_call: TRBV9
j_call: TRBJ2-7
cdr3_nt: TGTGCCAGCAGCGCTACTAGCGGGGGCTACGAGCAGTACTTC
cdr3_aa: CASSATSGGYEQYF

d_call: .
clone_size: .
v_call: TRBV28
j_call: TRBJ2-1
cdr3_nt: TGTGCCAGCAGTTTAGTATCCCACAGGGACGTGATCTTC
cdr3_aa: CASSLVSHRDVIF

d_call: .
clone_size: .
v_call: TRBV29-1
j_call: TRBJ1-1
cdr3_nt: TGCAGCGCCAAGGGGTCTAGCACTGAAGCTTTCTTT
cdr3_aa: CSAKGSSTEAFF

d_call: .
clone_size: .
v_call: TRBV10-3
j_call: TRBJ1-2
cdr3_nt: TGTGCCACCCGGGACACCTCTAACTATGGCTACACCTTC
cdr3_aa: CATRDTSNYGYTF

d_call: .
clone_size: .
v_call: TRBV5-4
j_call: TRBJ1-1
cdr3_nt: TGTGCCAGCAGCAACAGGGCGACGATGAACACTGAAGCTTTCTTT
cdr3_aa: CASSNRATMNTEAFF

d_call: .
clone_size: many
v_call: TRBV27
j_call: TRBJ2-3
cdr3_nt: TGTGCCAGCGGCTTCTCCACAGATACGCAGTATTTT
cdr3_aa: CASGFSTDTQYF

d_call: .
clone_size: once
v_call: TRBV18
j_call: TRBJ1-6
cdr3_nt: TGTGCCAGCTCACCACCTAATTCAGTTGCTTATAATTCACCCCTCCACTTT
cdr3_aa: CASSPPNSVAYNSPLHF

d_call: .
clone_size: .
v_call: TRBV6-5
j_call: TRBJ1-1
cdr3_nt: TGTGCCAGCACGGGAGTCAACACTGAAGCTTTCTTT
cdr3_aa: CASTGVNTEAFF

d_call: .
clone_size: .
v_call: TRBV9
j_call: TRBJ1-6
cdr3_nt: TGTGCCAGCAGCGTAGAGATGGCTAGATCACCCCTCCACTTT
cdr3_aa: CASSVEMARSPLHF

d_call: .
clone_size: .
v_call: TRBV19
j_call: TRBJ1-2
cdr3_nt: TGTGCCAGTAGTACCGGGACAAGGGTTAACTATGGCTACACCTTC
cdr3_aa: CASSTGTRVNYGYTF

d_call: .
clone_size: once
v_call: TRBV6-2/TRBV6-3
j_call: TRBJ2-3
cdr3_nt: TGTGCCAGCAGTGACACTGGGGGGTTCCCAGATACGCAGTATTTT
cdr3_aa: CASSDTGGFPDTQYF

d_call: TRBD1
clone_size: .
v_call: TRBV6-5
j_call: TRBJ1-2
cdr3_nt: TGTGCCAGCAGTCCGGACAGGGGAGGCTATGGCTACACCTTC
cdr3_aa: CASSPDRGGYGYTF

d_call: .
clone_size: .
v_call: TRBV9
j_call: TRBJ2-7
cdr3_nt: TGTGCCAGCAGCGTAGGATCGAGTATGATCTACGAGCAGTACTTC
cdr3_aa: CASSVGSSMIYEQYF

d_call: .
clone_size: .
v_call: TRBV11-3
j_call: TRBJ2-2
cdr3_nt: TGTGCCAGCAGCCTGTCTCGGGCTTTATGGAGGGGGGAGCTGTTTTTT
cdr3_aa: CASSLSRALWRGELFF